A single T cell receptor beta chain is shown here with its context. Its specificity is unknown. This specimen comes from a study of CD8+ T cells in alopecia areata. About the study: Treated individuals took tofacitinib by mouth, 5 to 10 mg twice daily.

Isolated RNA was reverse transcribed into cDNA used as the sequencing template. Generated by immunoSEQ multiplex PCR, the TCRdb table keeps only in-frame clones and is missing some. The sample contains 120,000 to 150,000 clones, 85% to 90% of which appear only once. Alopecia areata patients provided lesional scalp punch biopsies and peripheral blood. Points from the study as a whole: It was lesional scalp, especially alopecia totalis/universalis, that showed higher clonality than normal scalp. Mouse data revealed clearer TCR sharing than patient data did, a gap possibly tied to HLA.

CDR3 length: 12 residues. CDR1 is ENHRY, CDR2 SYGVKD, per germline. The ends lost 9 bases at V and 2 bases at J; junction bases unmatched: 2. The chain joins TRBV10-3 to TRBJ2-7, with 9 bases lining up with TRBD1. Sequencing was performed on CD8+ T cells sorted from blood, taken at week 0. The source of this sequence is a human donor with alopecia areata. The CDR3 reads CAIGQGTYEQYF. DNA for the CDR3: TGTGCCATTGGACAGGGGACCTACGAGCAGTACTTC.